These T cell receptor beta chains were read from a single sample in a study of T-cell reconstitution after alpha-beta-depleted transplantation in children. Using its own MiXCR run on the PCR reads, TCRdb lists one record per CDR3 protein. The sample has about 580,000 distinct CDR3 sequences; roughly 27% are singletons. The sample in question was PBMCs, obtained before TCRalphabeta/CD19-depleted stem cell transplant. All receptors come from a boy under two years old with Wiskott-Aldrich syndrome, due to receive a stem cell transplant. Each CDR3 is given with its conserved first and last residue. The D gene is left open where the match is weak. Clone size appears in some rows only: once, few, many, or a class for an expanded clone.

CDR3 length	clone size	V gene	D gene	J gene	CDR3 protein	CDR3 DNA
14	-	TRBV20-1	TRBD2	TRBJ2-3	CSAPRLAGTDTQYF	TGCAGTGCTCCCCGGTTAGCGGGTACAGATACGCAGTATTTT
16	-	TRBV12-3/TRBV12-4	TRBD1	TRBJ1-6	CASTLLQGRLHSPLHF	TGTGCCAGTACACTCCTACAGGGGCGGCTTCATTCACCCCTCCACTTT
16	few	TRBV9	TRBD2	TRBJ2-3	CASSVGPAGVSDTQYF	TGTGCCAGCAGCGTAGGTCCAGCGGGAGTTTCTGATACGCAGTATTTT
13	once	TRBV12-3/TRBV12-4	-	TRBJ2-1	CASNPSSYNEQFF	TGTGCCAGCAATCCCAGCTCCTACAATGAGCAGTTCTTC
16	-	TRBV5-1	-	TRBJ2-2	CASSPNTVGSTGELFF	TGCGCCAGCAGCCCGAATACGGTGGGGAGCACCGGGGAGCTGTTTTTT
14	-	TRBV5-1	-	TRBJ2-1	CASSLGRLYNEQFF	TGCGCCAGCAGCTTGGGGCGTCTTTACAATGAGCAGTTCTTC
14	-	TRBV19	-	TRBJ2-1	CASSITSSYNEQFF	TGTGCCAGTAGTATTACGAGCTCCTACAATGAGCAGTTCTTC
18	-	TRBV19	TRBD2	TRBJ2-1	CASSPRLAGGSSYNEQFF	TGTGCCAGTAGTCCAAGACTAGCGGGAGGGAGCTCCTACAATGAGCAGTTCTTC
14	-	TRBV2	-	TRBJ2-2	CASGGLGITGELFF	TGTGCCAGCGGAGGACTGGGGATCACCGGGGAGCTGTTTTTT
17	few	TRBV28	TRBD2	TRBJ2-3	CASSLTASGGSTDTQYF	TGTGCCAGCAGTTTAACGGCTAGCGGGGGGAGCACAGATACGCAGTATTTT
15	few	TRBV15	TRBD2	TRBJ2-2	CATSRELAGTGELFF	TGTGCCACCAGCAGAGAACTAGCGGGCACCGGGGAGCTGTTTTTT
17	-	TRBV5-1	TRBD2	TRBJ2-1	CASSGGPSGSLYNEQFF	TGCGCCAGCAGCGGTGGGCCTAGCGGGAGCCTATACAATGAGCAGTTCTTC
16	once	TRBV5-1	TRBD2	TRBJ2-2	CASSNPSGTNTGELFF	TGCGCCAGCAGTAATCCAAGCGGGACGAACACCGGGGAGCTGTTTTTT
13	few	TRBV3-1	TRBD2	TRBJ2-5	CASARLAEETQYF	TGTGCCAGCGCTAGACTAGCGGAAGAGACCCAGTACTTC
13	few	TRBV20-1	-	TRBJ2-3	CSARVGNTDTQYF	TGCAGTGCTAGAGTCGGCAACACAGATACGCAGTATTTT
14	few	TRBV6-5	-	TRBJ1-2	CASSYSRRDYGYTF	TGTGCCAGCAGTTACTCGAGGCGAGACTATGGCTACACCTTC
13	-	TRBV10-3	-	TRBJ2-7	CAIRTRDKYEQYF	TGTGCCATCAGAACACGGGACAAATACGAGCAGTACTTC
15	-	TRBV4-1	-	TRBJ1-1	CASSQVSRDNAEAFF	TGCGCCAGCAGCCAGGTAAGCAGGGATAACGCTGAAGCTTTCTTT
18	-	TRBV4-1	TRBD2	TRBJ2-1	CASSPKLTSGSSYNEQFF	TGCGCCAGCAGCCCCAAATTGACTAGCGGGAGCTCCTACAATGAGCAGTTCTTC